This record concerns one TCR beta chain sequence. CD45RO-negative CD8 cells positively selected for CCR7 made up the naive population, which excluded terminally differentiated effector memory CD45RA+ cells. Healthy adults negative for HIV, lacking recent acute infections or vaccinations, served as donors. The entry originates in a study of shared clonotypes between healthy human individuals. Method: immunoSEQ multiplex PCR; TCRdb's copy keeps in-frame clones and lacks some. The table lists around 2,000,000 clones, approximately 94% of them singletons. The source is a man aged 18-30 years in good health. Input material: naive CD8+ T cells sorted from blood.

CDR3 in amino acids: CASSGSGTEWYEQYF. The CDR3, as DNA: TGTGCCAGCAGCGGTTCCGGGACAGAATGGTACGAGCAGTACTTC. This chain joins TRBV5-6 and TRBJ2-7; 7 positions match TRBD1. Trimming took 4 bases from V and 4 from J; bases not matched to a gene: 11. The CDR3 is 15 amino acids. Germline CDR1 and CDR2: SGHDT and YYEEEE.